What follows is one T cell receptor beta chain and its context. The antigen remains unidentified. TCRdb re-called the reads with MiXCR, one entry per CDR3 protein. The sample yields around 300,000 distinct CDR3 sequences, 20% to 25% seen once. CDR3 length equals 15 residues. The germline gives CDR1 KGHSH, CDR2 LQKENI. The J segment lost 5 bases and the V segment lost 5 bases, leaving 7 bases of the junction unmatched. The sample is drawn from a study of T cell repertoires in cytomegalovirus infection. At the level of the study: Well-studied HLA-B-restricted epitopes and recently identified HLA-C-restricted epitopes of CMV were both used in the study. Both CMV infection and a matching HLA type were indicated by public TCR beta signatures.

General observations from the study: Individuals carrying CMV plus the relevant HLA were identified by cumulative frequency of public TCR beta families. CMV-specific TCR beta clonotypes restricted by HLA-C were the ones dominating the ex vivo response.

The chain carries TRBV18 and TRBJ1-2; 11 bases map to TRBD1. This receptor was obtained from a human donor in good health (CMV status not recorded). Some clones in this sample may be carry-over from other donors' samples. The sequences come from cultured PBMCs, collected from culture after CMV antigen stimulation. DNA for the CDR3: TGTGCCAGCTCAGAAGGACAGGGGGCGAGGTATGGCTACACCTTC. Protein sequence: CASSEGQGARYGYTF. Full variable domain (remainder filled in from reference TRBV18 and TRBJ1-2): NAGVMQNPRHLVRRRGQEARLRCSPMKGHSHVYWYRQLPEEGLKFMVYLQKENIIDESGMPKERFSAEFPKEGPSILRIQQVVRGDSAAYFCASSEGQGARYGYTFGSGTRLTVV.